Each of the 18 T cell receptor beta chains below was sequenced from the same sample in a study of cytomegalovirus exposure and HLA in healthy donors. The assay was immunoSEQ multiplex PCR, and TCRdb's table has in-frame clones only and misses some. This table has about 78,000 clones, 90% to 97% appearing once. The material sequenced was PBMCs. These receptors were collected from a man aged 18 to 35 in good health and CMV-seropositive.

This chain connects TRBV19 to TRBJ1-1, with D possibly TRBD1 on 5 matching bases. The CDR3 covers 17 residues. CDR1 is LNHDA and CDR2 is SQIVND in the germline V gene (reference sequence). Trimming took 1 base from V and 1 from J, leaving 16 bases between them. CDR3 sequence (DNA): TGTGCCAGTAGTATAGTGGGAGGGGAAGATACGAACACTGAAGCTTTCTTT. It is translated as CASSIVGGEDTNTEAFF.

J is TRBJ2-5 and V is TRBV5-1; TRBD2 aligns across 9 bases. This CDR3 comprises 15 residues. Looked up from germline, CDR1 is SGHRS and CDR2 is YFSETQ. The J segment lost 5 bases and the V segment lost 0 bases, leaving 5 bases of the junction unmatched. The CDR3 protein is CASSLGAGGRETQYF. The CDR3 coding sequence is TGCGCCAGCAGCTTGGGAGCGGGAGGCCGGGAGACCCAGTACTTC.

The V and J genes are TRBV7-2 and TRBJ2-1; TRBD2 matches at 8 bases. The germline gives CDR1 SGHTA, CDR2 FQGNSA. The CDR3 length is 16 residues. Trimming cost V 5 bases and J 1 base; bases outside gene matches: 7. CDR3: CASSTTSGESYNEQFF. In DNA, the CDR3 is TGTGCCAGCAGCACAACTAGCGGTGAATCCTACAATGAGCAGTTCTTC.

V is TRBV7-9 and J is TRBJ2-7; a possible D gene is TRBD2 (5 bases). Per the germline V gene, CDR1 is SEHNR and CDR2 is FQNEAQ (reference sequence). V was trimmed by 5 bases and J by 2 bases, leaving 13 bases between them. The CDR3 is 14 amino acids. In DNA, the CDR3 is TGTGCCAGCAGCCGTCCCGGACTGACCTACGAGCAGTACTTC. Translating it yields CASSRPGLTYEQYF.

This clone was observed once. The rearrangement joins TRBV30 to TRBJ2-6; 13 positions agree with TRBD2. V lost 4 bases and J lost 4; bases outside the gene matches: 7. This CDR3 has 17 amino acids. Looked up from germline, CDR1 is GTSNPN and CDR2 is SVGIG (reference sequence). The CDR3 here is CAWTSGLAGVGANVLTF. CDR3 nucleotides: TGTGCCTGGACAAGCGGACTAGCGGGAGTCGGGGCCAACGTCCTGACTTTC.

The chain carries TRBV27 and TRBJ2-3; D gene ambiguous. V shed 5 bases and J shed 5 bases, with 11 bases lying between them. Germline V lookup: CDR1 MNHEY, CDR2 SMNVEV (reference sequence). This CDR3 comprises 13 residues. CDR3 bases: TGTGCCAGCAGTAACGTACACGAAGATACGCAGTATTTT. It is translated as CASSNVHEDTQYF.

The chain is built from TRBV7-2 and TRBJ2-7; 7 bases are shared with TRBD2. The junction had 9 bases not matched to a gene; V was cut back by 5 bases and J by 2 bases. From germline, CDR1 is SGHTA and CDR2 FQGNSA. The CDR3 sequence is 15 residues long. The CDR3 reads CASSNRPGLTYEQYF. For the CDR3, the DNA is TGTGCCAGCAGCAATCGGCCGGGACTAACCTACGAGCAGTACTTC.

Of note for this clone: The junction and the germline gene differ at one end; a read error may be behind it. V and J are TRBV7-7 and TRBJ2-6; tentative D call: TRBD1 (6 bases). The CDR3 extends over 16 amino acids. The germline gives CDR1 SSHAT, CDR2 FNYEAQ (reference sequence). CDR3 sequence (DNA): TGTGCTAGCAGCTTGGGGGCCGGGTCCGGGGCCAACGTCCTGACTTTC. This gives the protein CASSLGAGSGANVLTF.

The chain combines TRBV18 with TRBJ2-7; unclear D gene. Trimming took 6 bases from V and 4 from J, leaving 10 bases between them. This CDR3 contains 12 residues. Germline loops: CDR1 KGHSH, CDR2 LQKENI. CDR3 nucleotides: TGTGCCAGCTCCCTAGATTTTTACGAGCAGTACTTC. Its protein product is CASSLDFYEQYF.

The rearrangement uses TRBV28 and TRBJ2-7, with D perhaps matching TRBD2 (5 bases). The CDR3 runs 13 residues. Germline CDR1 is MDHEN and CDR2 is SYDVKM. The V and J ends lost 7 bases and 2 bases respectively, with 12 bases between them. The CDR3 bases are TGTGCCAGCACCCCGGGGTTCCCCTACGAGCAGTACTTC. Translation gives CASTPGFPYEQYF.

CDR3 sequence: CASSRKDRGDTEAFF. The CDR3 nucleotides are TGTGCCAGCAGTCGGAAGGACAGGGGGGACACTGAAGCTTTCTTT. The chain couples TRBV7-8 to TRBJ1-1; TRBD1 aligns across 10 bases. The V and J ends lost 6 bases and 3 bases, in that order; junction bases with no gene match: 7. From germline, CDR1 is SGHVS and CDR2 FQNEAQ. CDR3 length: 15 amino acids.

The chain recombines TRBV27 with TRBJ2-7, with TRBD2 identical over 10 bases. The CDR3 runs 14 residues. After removal of 7 bases from V and 6 bases from J, the junction contained 9 bases not matched to a gene. The germline V gene encodes CDR1 MNHEY and CDR2 SMNVEV (reference sequence). The CDR3 region is CASKRTSGTREQYF. For the CDR3, the DNA is TGTGCCAGCAAACGTACTAGCGGGACCCGCGAGCAGTACTTC.

The J gene is TRBJ2-5, the V gene TRBV6-4; weak D call: TRBD2 (5 bases). The CDR3 has 13 residues. Germline CDR1 is MRHNA and CDR2 is SNTAGT. V lost 6 bases to trimming and J lost 5 bases, with 13 bases between them. The CDR3 protein is CASSREVWETQYF. CDR3 bases: TGTGCCAGCAGCCGGGAAGTATGGGAGACCCAGTACTTC.

The J gene is TRBJ2-3, the V gene TRBV5-4; D unclear. The germline gives CDR1 SGHNT, CDR2 YYREEE (reference sequence). Trimming stripped 3 bases from V and 0 bases from J, with 5 bases between. This CDR3 is 13 amino acids long. CDR3 sequence reads: CASSSVSTDTQYF. For the CDR3, the DNA is TGTGCCAGCAGCTCGGTTAGCACAGATACGCAGTATTTT.

V is TRBV9 and J is TRBJ1-5, with 8 bases matching TRBD1. Germline trimming cut 4 bases from V and 6 bases from J; bases unmatched to any gene: 6. CDR3 length: 14 residues. Germline lookup yields CDR1 SGDLS and CDR2 YYNGEE. The CDR3 coding sequence is TGTGCCAGCAGCCCACGGACAGGGCCTCAGCCCCAGCATTTT. Amino acid sequence: CASSPRTGPQPQHF.

The V call is TRBV5-5, the J call TRBJ2-2; 8 bases match TRBD1. The CDR3 contains 15 residues. CDR1 and CDR2 from the germline V gene are SGHKS and YYEKEE (reference sequence). The trim removed 2 bases at V and 9 bases at J, leaving 9 bases unmatched. In DNA form, the CDR3 reads TGTGCCAGCAGCTTAAATCCAGGGGGCCACAGGGAGCTGTTTTTT. Its protein is CASSLNPGGHRELFF.

The chain is built from TRBV11-2 and TRBJ2-5, with 7 bases identical to TRBD1. The CDR3 loop spans 14 amino acids. Trimming at V came to 5 bases and at J to 0 bases, leaving 3 bases not matched to a gene. Germline V CDR1 and CDR2: SGHAT, FQNNGV. The DNA of the CDR3 is TGTGCCAGCAGCATGGGACAGCACCAAGAGACCCAGTACTTC. Residues: CASSMGQHQETQYF.

The chain links TRBV10-2 to TRBJ2-2, with 7 bases matching TRBD1. CDR3 length: 14 amino acids. Germline assignment: CDR1 WSHSY and CDR2 SAAADI. Trimming removed 6 bases from V and 6 bases from J; junction bases left unmatched: 7. This CDR3 reads CASSKKGAAGELFF. CDR3 bases: TGCGCCAGCAGCAAAAAGGGGGCTGCCGGGGAGCTGTTTTTT.